Described below is a single T cell receptor (beta chain) sequence and its context. The sample belongs to a study of blood T cell repertoires in COVID-19. Study-level background: Samples of COVID-19 (acute and convalescent) were obtained from the United States, Italy and Spain. T cells, B-cell-depleted T cells, or PBMCs provided the cDNA or gDNA that served as material.

The CDR3 is made up of 17 amino acids. In germline, CDR1 is LGHDT, CDR2 YNNKEL (reference sequence). J was trimmed by 3 bases and V by 3 bases; bases with no gene match: 11. In the authors' methods: Amplified reference gene primers provided the basis for estimating nucleated cell counts. Method: immunoSEQ multiplex PCR; TCRdb's copy keeps in-frame clones and lacks some. V, J and clone size derive from that table, while D and trimming were established from the DNA sequence. This sample has 250,000 to 300,000 clones, with over 65% found just once. This chain links TRBV3-1 (or the pseudogene TRBV3-2) with TRBJ2-7, with 10 bases identical to TRBD1. The sequencing sample was made of peripheral blood. This TCR was sampled from a woman of 80 years or more with acute or convalescent COVID-19. DNA for the CDR3: TGTGCCAGCAGCCACCGCAACCAGACAGGGGGCGTCTACGAGCAGTACTTC. Protein sequence: CASSHRNQTGGVYEQYF.